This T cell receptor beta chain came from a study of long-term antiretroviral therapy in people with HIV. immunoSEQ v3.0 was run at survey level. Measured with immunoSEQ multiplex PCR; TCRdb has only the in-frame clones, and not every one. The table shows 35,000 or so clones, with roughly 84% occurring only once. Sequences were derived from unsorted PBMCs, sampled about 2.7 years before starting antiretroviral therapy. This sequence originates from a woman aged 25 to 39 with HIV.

CDR3 sequence reads: CASLVGVSGGLTEAFF. CDR3 in DNA: TGTGCCAGCCTAGTTGGGGTGTCAGGCGGACTTACTGAAGCTTTCTTT. The rearrangement joins TRBV19 to TRBJ1-1; D call uncertain. The CDR3 consists of 16 residues. V shed 9 bases and J shed 5 bases, with 25 bases lying between them. CDR1 and CDR2 from the germline V gene are LNHDA and SQIVND (reference sequence).